The source of this TCR beta chain is a study of T cell clonotyping in hematopoietic cell transplantation. V gave up 4 bases and J gave up 2 bases, with 13 bases separating them. This CDR3 is built from 14 residues. Germline CDR1 and CDR2: SQVTM and ANQGSEA. Only in-frame clones appear in the TCRdb table, and some are missing; sequencing was by immunoSEQ multiplex PCR. Of tens of thousands of clones listed, roughly 94% are singletons. The clonotype originates from a woman in her forties or fifties in good health. Some clones in this sample may be carry-over from other donors' samples. The chain carries TRBV29-1 and TRBJ2-3; D may be TRBD1 (6 bases). The sequenced sample consisted of peripheral blood mononuclear cells. The CDR3 here is CSVALGGSTDTQYF. The CDR3 DNA reads as TGCAGCGTTGCTCTAGGGGGATCCACAGATACGCAGTATTTT.